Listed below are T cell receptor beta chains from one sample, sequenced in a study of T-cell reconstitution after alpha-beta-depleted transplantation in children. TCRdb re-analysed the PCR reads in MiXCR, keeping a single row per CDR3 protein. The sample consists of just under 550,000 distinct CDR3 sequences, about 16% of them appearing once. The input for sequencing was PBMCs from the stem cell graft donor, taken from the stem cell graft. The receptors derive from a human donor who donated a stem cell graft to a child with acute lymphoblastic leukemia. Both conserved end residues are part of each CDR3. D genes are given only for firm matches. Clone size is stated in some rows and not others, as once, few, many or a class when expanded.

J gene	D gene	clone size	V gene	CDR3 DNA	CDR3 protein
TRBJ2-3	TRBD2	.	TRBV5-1	TGCGCCAGCAGCTTAGCGGGAGGAACAGCTACGCAGTATTTT	CASSLAGGTATQYF
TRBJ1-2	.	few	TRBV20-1	TGCAGTGCCCCCATGGACGGTAACTATGGCTACACCTTC	CSAPMDGNYGYTF
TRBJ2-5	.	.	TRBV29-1	TGCAGCGTTGAGGAGGGCCAAGAGACCCAGTACTTC	CSVEEGQETQYF
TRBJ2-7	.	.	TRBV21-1	TGTGCCAGCAGCCCGGCTGGGCGGGAGGTCCACTACGAGCAGTACTTC	CASSPAGREVHYEQYF
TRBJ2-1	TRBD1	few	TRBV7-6	TGTGCCAGCAGCCAACAGGGGAGCTCCTACAATGAGCAGTTCTTC	CASSQQGSSYNEQFF
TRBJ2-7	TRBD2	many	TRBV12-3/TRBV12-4	TGTGCCAGCAGTTGGACTAGCGGCCCCTACGAGCAGTACTTC	CASSWTSGPYEQYF
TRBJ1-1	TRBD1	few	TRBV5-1	TGCGCCAGCAGCTTTTCAACAGGGGGCAAGTACACTGAAGCTTTCTTT	CASSFSTGGKYTEAFF
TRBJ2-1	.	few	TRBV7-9	TGTGCCAGCAGCTTAGCGCTGGGGGACCTCTCCTACAATGAGCAGTTCTTC	CASSLALGDLSYNEQFF
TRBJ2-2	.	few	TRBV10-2	TGCGCCAGCAGCGCGGTTGCGGAGCTGTTTTTT	CASSAVAELFF
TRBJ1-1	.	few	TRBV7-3	TGTGCCAGCAGCCATACGGTCCGCGGGACTGAAGCTTTCTTT	CASSHTVRGTEAFF
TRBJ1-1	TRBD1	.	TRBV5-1	TGCGCCAGTAAAACAGGGGTCACCCATGACACTGAAGCTTTCTTT	CASKTGVTHDTEAFF
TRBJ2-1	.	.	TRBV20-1	TGCTGCTGGGGCTCCTACAATGAGCAGTTCTTC	CCWGSYNEQFF
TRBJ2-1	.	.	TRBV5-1	TGCGCCAGCAGCTTTGCGGAGGGGGGCCCCAATGAGCAGTTCTTC	CASSFAEGGPNEQFF
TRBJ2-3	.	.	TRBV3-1	TGTGCCAGCAGCCAAGAATACGGTTCAAACAAGGGGCCAGATACGCAGTATTTT	CASSQEYGSNKGPDTQYF
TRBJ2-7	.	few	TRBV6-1	TGTGCCAGCAGTGAACTGGGAGGCCACGAGCAGTACTTC	CASSELGGHEQYF
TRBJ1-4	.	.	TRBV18	TGTGCCAGCTCGCCGGGACGGGAGAATGAAAAACTGTTTTTT	CASSPGRENEKLFF
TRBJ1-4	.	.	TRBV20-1	TGCAGTGCTTCGACAGGAATTACTGAAAAACTGTTTTTT	CSASTGITEKLFF
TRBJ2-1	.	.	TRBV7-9	TGTGCCAGCAGCTTGTCCGCAGGGAATGAGCAGTTCTTC	CASSLSAGNEQFF
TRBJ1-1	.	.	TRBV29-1	TGCAGCGTTGGGCAGGGGATTAACACTGAAGCTTTCTTT	CSVGQGINTEAFF
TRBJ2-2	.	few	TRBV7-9	TGTGCCAGCAGCTTAATGGTCGGGGAGCTGTTTTTT	CASSLMVGELFF